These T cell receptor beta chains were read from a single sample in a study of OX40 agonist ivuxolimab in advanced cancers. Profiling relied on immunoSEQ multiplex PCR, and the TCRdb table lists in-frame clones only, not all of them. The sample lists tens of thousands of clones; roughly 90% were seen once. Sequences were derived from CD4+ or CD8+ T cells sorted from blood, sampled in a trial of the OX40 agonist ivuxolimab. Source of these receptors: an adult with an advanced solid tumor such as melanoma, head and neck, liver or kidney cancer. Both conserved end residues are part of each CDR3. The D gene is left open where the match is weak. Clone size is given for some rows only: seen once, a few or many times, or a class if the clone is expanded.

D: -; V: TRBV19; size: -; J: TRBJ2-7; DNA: TGTGCCAGTAGTACGACTACAGGGTACGAGCAGTACTTC; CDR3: CASSTTTGYEQYF
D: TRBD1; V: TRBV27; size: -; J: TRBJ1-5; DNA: TGTGCCAGCAGTCCGCAGGGGGCCGGTCAGCCCCAGCATTTT; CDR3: CASSPQGAGQPQHF
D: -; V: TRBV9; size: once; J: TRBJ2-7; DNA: TGTGCCAGCAGCGTGACAGGCTCCTCGGGTGAGCAGTACTTC; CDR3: CASSVTGSSGEQYF
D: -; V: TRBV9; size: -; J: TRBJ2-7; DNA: TGTGCCAGCAGCGTAGGGCAGGGCACCGCCTACGAGCAGTACTTC; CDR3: CASSVGQGTAYEQYF
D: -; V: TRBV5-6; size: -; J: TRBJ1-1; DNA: TGTGCCAGCAGCTCCAGCTTGATGAACACTGAAGCTTTCTTT; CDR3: CASSSSLMNTEAFF
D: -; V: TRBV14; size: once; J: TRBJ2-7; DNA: TGTGCCAGCAGCCAAGGGGTAGTCGAGCAGTACTTC; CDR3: CASSQGVVEQYF
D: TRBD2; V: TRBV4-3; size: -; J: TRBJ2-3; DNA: TGCGCCAGCAGCTCCCTGGCTAGCGGGGGAACAGATACGCAGTATTTT; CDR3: CASSSLASGGTDTQYF
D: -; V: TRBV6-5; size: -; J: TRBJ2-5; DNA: TGTGCCAGCAGTCCCTTTGTGGGAGAAGAGACCCAGTACTTC; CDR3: CASSPFVGEETQYF
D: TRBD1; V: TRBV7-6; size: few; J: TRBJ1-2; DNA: TGTGCCAGCAGCTTATCGGAAACAGGGGGAGCCCTTCTGGGCTACACCTTC; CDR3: CASSLSETGGALLGYTF
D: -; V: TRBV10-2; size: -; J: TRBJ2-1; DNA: TGCGCCAGCAGTGAGCCAAAAGGTTCCTACAATGAGCAGTTCTTC; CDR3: CASSEPKGSYNEQFF
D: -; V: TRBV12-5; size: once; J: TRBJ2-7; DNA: TGTGCTAGTGGTTTGACAGAGCAGTACTTC; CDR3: CASGLTEQYF
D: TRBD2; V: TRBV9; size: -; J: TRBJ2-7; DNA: TGTGCCAGCAGCGTCGGGGGGGGCGCCGGCCACGAGCAGTACTTC; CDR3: CASSVGGGAGHEQYF
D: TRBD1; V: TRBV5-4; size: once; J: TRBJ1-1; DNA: TGTGCCAGCAGCTTATCCGGACAGGGCTTGCCTGAAGCTTTCTTT; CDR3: CASSLSGQGLPEAFF
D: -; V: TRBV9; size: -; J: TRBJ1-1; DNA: TGTGCCAGCAGCGTAGGGGGGGAAACTGAAGCTTTCTTT; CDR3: CASSVGGETEAFF
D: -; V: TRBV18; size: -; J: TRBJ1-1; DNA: TGTGCCAGCTCACAAGGGAGGAACACTGAAGCTTTCTTT; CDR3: CASSQGRNTEAFF
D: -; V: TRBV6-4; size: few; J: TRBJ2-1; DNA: TGTGCCAGCTCGAACGCCGGCGAGGTTCCCTACAATGAGCAGTTCTTC; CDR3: CASSNAGEVPYNEQFF
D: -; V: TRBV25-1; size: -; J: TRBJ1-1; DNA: TGTGCCAGCAGTGAATATAGGGGGAGGGGGACTGAAGCTTTCTTT; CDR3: CASSEYRGRGTEAFF
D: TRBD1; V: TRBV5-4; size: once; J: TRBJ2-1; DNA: TGTGCCAGCAGCTTAATTTATGGGACAGGGGGCTCCTACAATGAGCAGTTCTTC; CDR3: CASSLIYGTGGSYNEQFF
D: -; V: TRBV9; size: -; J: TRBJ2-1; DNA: TGTGCCAGCAGCGTAGATGGGGTACCCCGTGATGAGCAGTTCTTC; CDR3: CASSVDGVPRDEQFF
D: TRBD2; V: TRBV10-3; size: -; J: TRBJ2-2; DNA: TGTGCCATCAGTTATAGCGGGACGCGGGAGCTGTTTTTT; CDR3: CAISYSGTRELFF
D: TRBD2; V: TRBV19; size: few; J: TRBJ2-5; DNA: TGTGCCAGTAGTATGACTAGCGGGAGTTTAGAGACCCAGTACTTC; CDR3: CASSMTSGSLETQYF
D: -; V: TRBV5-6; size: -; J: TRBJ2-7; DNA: TGTGCCAGCAGCTTGAGTCAGGCCCCCTACGAGCAGTACTTC; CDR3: CASSLSQAPYEQYF
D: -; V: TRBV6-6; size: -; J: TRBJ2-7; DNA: TGTGCCAGCAGTTCGACAGGCTACGAGCAGTACTTC; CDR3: CASSSTGYEQYF
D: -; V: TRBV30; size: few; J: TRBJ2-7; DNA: TGTGCCTGGAGTGTTAGCGGTAACTACGAGCAGTACTTC; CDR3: CAWSVSGNYEQYF
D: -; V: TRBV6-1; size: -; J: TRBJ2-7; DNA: TGTGCCAGCAGTGGCCCCCCCTACGAGCAGTACTTC; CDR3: CASSGPPYEQYF
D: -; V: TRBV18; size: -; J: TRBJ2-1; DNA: TGTGCCAGCTCACCGGGACCTAGCTACAATGAGCAGTTCTTC; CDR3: CASSPGPSYNEQFF
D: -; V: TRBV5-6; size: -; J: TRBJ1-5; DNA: TGTGCCAGCAGTTATCAGGGTTGGGTGCAGCCCCAGCATTTT; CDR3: CASSYQGWVQPQHF
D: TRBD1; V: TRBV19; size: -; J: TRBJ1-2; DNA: TGTGCCAGTAGTGCCGGGACAGTTCATGGCTACACCTTC; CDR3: CASSAGTVHGYTF
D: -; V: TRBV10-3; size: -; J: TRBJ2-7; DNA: TGTGCCGTAGGGACTGATAGCTCCTACGAGCAGTACTTC; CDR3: CAVGTDSSYEQYF
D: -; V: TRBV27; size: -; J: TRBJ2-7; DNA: TGTGCCAGCAGTTTATCAGCCGGGACGGCAATGCACGAGCAGTACTTC; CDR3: CASSLSAGTAMHEQYF